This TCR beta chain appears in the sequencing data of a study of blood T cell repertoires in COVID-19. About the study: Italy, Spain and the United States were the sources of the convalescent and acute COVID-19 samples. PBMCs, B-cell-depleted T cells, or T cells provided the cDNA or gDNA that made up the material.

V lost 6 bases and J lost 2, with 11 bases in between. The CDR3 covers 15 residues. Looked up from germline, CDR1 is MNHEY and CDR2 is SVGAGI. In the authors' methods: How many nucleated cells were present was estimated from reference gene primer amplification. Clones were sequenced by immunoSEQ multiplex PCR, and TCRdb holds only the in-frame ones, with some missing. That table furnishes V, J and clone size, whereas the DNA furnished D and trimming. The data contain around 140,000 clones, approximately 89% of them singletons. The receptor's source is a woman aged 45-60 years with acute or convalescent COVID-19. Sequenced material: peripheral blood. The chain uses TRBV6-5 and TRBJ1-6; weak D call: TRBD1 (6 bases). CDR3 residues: CASSDRFAYNSPLHF. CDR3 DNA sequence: TGTGCCAGCAGCGACAGGTTCGCCTATAATTCACCCCTCCACTTT.